This T cell receptor beta chain was identified in a study of shared clonotypes between healthy human individuals. The CDR3 has 14 residues. CDR1 is MNHEY, CDR2 SMNVEV, per germline (reference sequence). J lost 3 bases, V lost 7 bases, and 4 bases had no gene match. Profiled with immunoSEQ multiplex PCR; TCRdb holds only in-frame clones, not every one. The sample lists about 770,000 clones; 55% to 75% were seen once. V is TRBV27 and J is TRBJ2-3; 10 bases map to TRBD2. Sequencing was carried out using memory CD4+ T cells sorted from blood. Subset meaning: CD45RA-negative fraction. The TCR originated in a woman younger than 45 in good health. The CDR3 region is CASTKRGGTDTQYF. The CDR3 bases are TGTGCCAGCACGAAGCGGGGGGGGACAGATACGCAGTATTTT.